The entry below describes one T cell receptor beta chain. This entry belongs to a study of blood T cell repertoires in COVID-19. Study-wide background: The study drew acute and convalescent COVID-19 samples from the United States, Italy and Spain. T cells, B-cell-depleted T cells, or PBMCs supplied cDNA or gDNA.

Original analysis: From reference gene primer amplification, estimates of nucleated cell counts were derived. Assay used: immunoSEQ multiplex PCR; TCRdb lists only in-frame clones, some missing. That table is the source of V, J and clone size, and D and trimming were worked out from the DNA. The table has about 280,000 clones, around 85% seen once. Germline CDR1 reads SGHNT; CDR2 reads YYREEE (reference sequence). Trimming left V 4 bases short and J 0 bases short, with 10 bases between. CDR3 length equals 14 residues. The chain combines TRBV5-4 with TRBJ1-1, with D hard to call. Input material: peripheral blood. The receptor's source is a woman aged 25 to 45 who had recovered from COVID-19. CDR3 sequence: CASSPGVVNTEAFF. CDR3 DNA: TGTGCCAGCAGCCCCGGAGTAGTGAACACTGAAGCTTTCTTT.